This T cell receptor (beta chain) was found in a study of memory CD4+ T cells and cytomegalovirus serostatus. Overall study: Healthy Belgian adult donors included roughly ten CMV-positive and about two dozen CMV-negative people. Study results and caveats: The CMV-associated TCR signature appears largely within the CD4+ memory repertoire. CD4+ memory repertoires contained 67 of 164 reported CMV TCRbeta sequences.

Single viable CD3+CD4+CD8-CD45RO+ cells were sorted as the memory CD4+ T cells. CMV serostatus came from serum IgG against pp150, pp28, p38, p52. This CDR3 region has 15 residues. Germline lookup yields CDR1 SGHRS and CDR2 YFSETQ. Trimming left V 0 bases short and J 1 base short, with 10 bases between. The protocol was immunoSEQ multiplex PCR, while the TCRdb copy is restricted to in-frame clones and leaves out a portion. Among some 50,000 clones, about 70% were seen once, and the ten largest hold 1.2%. About this clone itself: As yet, its antigen is unknown.

This chain connects TRBV5-1 to TRBJ1-1; maybe TRBD1 (5 bases). The sample consisted of memory CD4+ T cells from blood. This receptor was obtained from an adult in good health and CMV-seropositive. CDR3: CASSLGTGPNTEAFF. The CDR3 DNA sequence: TGCGCCAGCAGCTTGGGAACAGGCCCGAACACTGAAGCTTTCTTT.